The 20 T cell receptor beta chains below were found in one sample sequenced in a study of blood T cell repertoires in COVID-19. Only in-frame clones appear in the TCRdb table, and some are missing; sequencing was by immunoSEQ multiplex PCR. The sample yields approximately 50,000 clones, roughly nine tenths seen once. The sample taken for sequencing was peripheral blood. The receptors were gathered from a woman over 75 with acute or convalescent COVID-19.

The rearrangement links TRBV3-1 (or the pseudogene TRBV3-2) to TRBJ2-2; D not certain. The germline V gene has CDR1 LGHDT and CDR2 YNNKEL (reference sequence). V was shortened by 4 bases and J by 4 bases, with 13 bases between the two germline ends. This CDR3 has 15 residues. The CDR3 loop is CASSRGGSRTGELFF. The CDR3 DNA reads TGTGCCAGCAGCCGCGGCGGCAGCCGCACCGGGGAGCTGTTTTTT.

V usage is TRBV5-5 and J usage is TRBJ2-3; TRBD2 matches at 7 bases. The J segment lost 4 bases and the V segment lost 2 bases, leaving 1 base of the junction unmatched. CDR3 length: 13 amino acids. The germline CDR1 and CDR2 sequences are SGHKS and YYEKEE (reference sequence). CDR3 nucleotides: TGTGCCAGCAGCTTTAGCGGGCCAGATACGCAGTATTTT. Translated: CASSFSGPDTQYF.

The V and J genes are TRBV2 and TRBJ2-5; 9 nucleotides line up with TRBD2. J lost 5 bases, V lost 5 bases, and 12 bases had no gene match. Germline CDR1 and CDR2: SNHLY and FYNNEI. The length of the CDR3 is 16 residues. In DNA form, the CDR3 reads TGTGCCAGCAGTCCCCGGACTAGCGCCCCTCTCGAGACCCAGTACTTC. As protein: CASSPRTSAPLETQYF.

This chain joins TRBV27 and TRBJ1-2; TRBD1 is a possible D gene (6 bases). This CDR3 is built from 16 residues. Germline V lookup: CDR1 MNHEY, CDR2 SMNVEV (reference sequence). V was pared by 5 bases and J by 0 bases, with 16 bases between. CDR3 in DNA: TGTGCCAGCAGTCCACAGCGGGGGGCGACTAACTATGGCTACACCTTC. Its protein is CASSPQRGATNYGYTF.

The chain combines TRBV6-5 with TRBJ1-5, with D perhaps TRBD1 (5 bases). Deletions cut 6 bases from V and 0 bases from J, with 9 bases between. Germline CDR1 is MNHEY and CDR2 is SVGAGI. The CDR3 runs 14 residues. The CDR3 DNA sequence: TGTGCCAGCAGCCAGGGTGGTAGCAATCAGCCCCAGCATTTT. Amino acids: CASSQGGSNQPQHF.

J is TRBJ2-1 and V is TRBV4-1; 14 bases are a match to TRBD2. Per the germline V gene, CDR1 is MGHRA and CDR2 is YSYEKL. This CDR3 is 18 amino acids long. J was trimmed by 6 bases and V by 1 base; bases with no gene match: 8. This chain's CDR3 is CASSQVDLGLAGGNEQFF. The CDR3 DNA reads TGCGCCAGCAGCCAAGTTGATTTAGGACTAGCGGGGGGCAATGAGCAGTTCTTC.

The CDR3 spells CASSSAGGGDTQYF. The CDR3 bases are TGTGCCAGCAGCTCGGCCGGGGGGGGAGATACGCAGTATTTT. The rearrangement links TRBV11-3 to TRBJ2-3; 8 nucleotides line up with TRBD2. Unmatched junction bases numbered 5, after V lost 4 bases and J lost 5 bases. This CDR3 region has 14 residues. The germline CDR1 and CDR2 sequences are SGHNT and YENEEA.

The V gene is TRBV5-4, the J gene TRBJ2-5; possibly TRBD1 for D (6 bases). Germline-derived CDR1 and CDR2 are SGHNT and YYREEE (reference sequence). The CDR3 totals 16 residues. V dropped 4 bases and J dropped 2 bases, with 18 bases sitting between them. CDR3 residues: CASSPPGRGGQETQYF. CDR3 in DNA: TGTGCCAGCAGCCCCCCCGGGCGAGGGGGTCAAGAGACCCAGTACTTC. Full variable domain (remainder filled in from reference TRBV5-4 and TRBJ2-5): ETGVTQSPTHLIKTRGQQVTLRCSSQSGHNTVSWYQQALGQGPQFIFQYYREEENGRGNFPPRFSGLQFPNYSSELNVNALELDDSALYLCASSPPGRGGQETQYFGPGTRLLVL.

The V and J genes are TRBV5-8 and TRBJ2-3; D possibly corresponds to TRBD2 (5 bases). This CDR3 has 15 residues. V dropped 0 bases and J dropped 2 bases, with 10 bases sitting between them. The germline gives CDR1 SGHTS, CDR2 YDEGEE. The CDR3 is CASSLGLSTTDTQYF. CDR3 in DNA: TGTGCCAGCAGCTTGGGACTATCCACCACAGATACGCAGTATTTT.

The rearrangement uses TRBV5-1 and TRBJ1-2; maybe TRBD1 (5 bases). V lost 1 base to trimming and J lost 8 bases, with 15 bases between them. This CDR3 has 14 amino acids. CDR1 is SGHRS and CDR2 is YFSETQ in the germline V gene. The CDR3 spells CASSLPGGTRGYTF. The CDR3 DNA reads as TGCGCCAGCAGCTTGCCGGGCGGGACTCGGGGCTACACCTTC.

The V and J genes are TRBV11-2 and TRBJ2-1, with a tentative D call TRBD1 (5 bases). Per the germline V gene, CDR1 is SGHAT and CDR2 is FQNNGV. The ends were cut back, 7 bases at V and 5 bases at J, with 12 bases in the middle. The CDR3 totals 13 residues. This CDR3 reads CASTSQVDNEQFF. DNA of the CDR3: TGTGCCAGCACCTCACAGGTGGACAATGAGCAGTTCTTC.

The chain recombines TRBV29-1 with TRBJ2-3; 9 bases map to TRBD1. With V trimmed by 1 base and J by 1 base, 3 bases remained unmatched. Looked up from germline, CDR1 is SQVTM and CDR2 is ANQGSEA. CDR3 length equals 15 residues. The DNA for the CDR3 is TGCAGCGTTGAAGGGGGACAGGGCGGCACAGATACGCAGTATTTT. Translation: CSVEGGQGGTDTQYF.

This clone came up a few times. This chain links TRBV19 with TRBJ2-3, with D possibly matching TRBD1 (6 bases). CDR3 length: 13 residues. V was pared by 7 bases and J by 6 bases, with 14 bases between. Per germline, CDR1 LNHDA and CDR2 SQIVND (reference sequence). CDR3 amino acids: CASTGAPTDTQYF. The CDR3 nucleotides are TGTGCCAGTACAGGGGCCCCGACGGATACGCAGTATTTT.

This clone has just one count. The chain links TRBV24-1 to TRBJ1-6; no clear D. CDR3 length equals 15 residues. Germline-derived CDR1 and CDR2 are KGHDR and SFDVKD. Trimming removed 2 bases from V and 6 bases from J, with 10 bases in between. In DNA, the CDR3 is TGTGCCACCAGTGATTCAAGGCGGATTAATTCACCCCTCCACTTT. The encoded protein is CATSDSRRINSPLHF.

V usage is TRBV3-1 (or the pseudogene TRBV3-2) and J usage is TRBJ2-6, with D possibly being TRBD1 (5 bases). The germline gives CDR1 LGHDT, CDR2 YNNKEL (reference sequence). CDR3 length equals 19 residues. Between the trimmed V and J ends, which lost 5 bases and 0 bases, there was a span of 20 bases. The CDR3 region has the DNA TGTGCCAGCAGCGCCGACGACCTTTTACAGGACTCTGGGGCCAACGTCCTGACTTTC. The encoded protein is CASSADDLLQDSGANVLTF.

The chain recombines TRBV3-1 (or the pseudogene TRBV3-2) with TRBJ1-4; 7 bases agree with TRBD1. V shed 4 bases, J shed 2 bases, and the junction held 10 bases outside the gene matches. This CDR3 is 17 amino acids long. Germline V CDR1 and CDR2: LGHDT, YNNKEL (reference sequence). CDR3 DNA sequence: TGTGCCAGCAGCCGCTCCTACAGGGGAACGACTAATGAAAAACTGTTTTTT. The encoded protein is CASSRSYRGTTNEKLFF.

The genes are TRBV2 and TRBJ1-1; maybe TRBD1 (6 bases). There are 14 residues in the CDR3. V was shortened by 6 bases and J by 1 base, with 12 bases between the two germline ends. CDR1 and CDR2 (germline): SNHLY, FYNNEI. The DNA for the CDR3 is TGTGCCAGCAGGTCGGGACAACAGAACACTGAAGCTTTCTTT. Translation: CASRSGQQNTEAFF.

V and J are TRBV29-1 and TRBJ1-1, with D perhaps TRBD1 (6 bases). V was cut by 7 bases and J by 0 bases, with 12 bases left in between. CDR1 is SQVTM and CDR2 is ANQGSEA in the germline V gene. The CDR3 runs 13 residues. As DNA, the CDR3 is TGCAGCGCGAGGACAGACCTGAACACTGAAGCTTTCTTT. Protein product: CSARTDLNTEAFF.

The rearrangement joins TRBV14 to TRBJ1-4; possibly TRBD1 for D (5 bases). CDR1 and CDR2 from the germline V gene are SGHDN and FVKESK. The CDR3 sequence is 16 residues long. Trimming took 0 bases from V and 3 from J, leaving 11 bases between them. The CDR3 reads CASSQDRTGANEKLFF. The CDR3 nucleotides are TGTGCCAGCAGCCAAGATCGGACGGGGGCTAATGAAAAACTGTTTTTT. Together with reference TRBV14 and TRBJ1-4, the CDR3 gives the full variable domain: EAGVTQFPSHSVIEKGQTVTLRCDPISGHDNLYWYRRVMGKEIKFLLHFVKESKQDESGMPNNRFLAERTGGTYSTLKVQPAELEDSGVYFCASSQDRTGANEKLFFGSGTQLSVL.

The V gene is TRBV19, the J gene TRBJ2-3, with D tentatively TRBD2 (6 bases). The germline gives CDR1 LNHDA, CDR2 SQIVND (reference sequence). The V end was cut by 3 bases, the J end by 0 bases, with 13 bases between. The CDR3 runs 16 residues. As DNA, the CDR3 is TGTGCCAGTAGTATCGTCCTAGGGACTAGCACAGATACGCAGTATTTT. Translated: CASSIVLGTSTDTQYF.